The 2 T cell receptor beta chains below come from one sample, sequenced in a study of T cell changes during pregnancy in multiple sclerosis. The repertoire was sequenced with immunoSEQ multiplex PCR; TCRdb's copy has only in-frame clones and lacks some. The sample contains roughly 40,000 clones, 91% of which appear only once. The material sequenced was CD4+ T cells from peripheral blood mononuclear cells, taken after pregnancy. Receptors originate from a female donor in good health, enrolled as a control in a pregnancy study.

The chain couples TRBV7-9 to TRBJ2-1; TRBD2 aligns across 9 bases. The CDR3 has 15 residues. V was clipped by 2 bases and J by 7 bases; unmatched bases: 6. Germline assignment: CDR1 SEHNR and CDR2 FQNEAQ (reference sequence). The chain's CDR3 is CASSLLRTSENEQFF. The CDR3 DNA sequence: TGTGCCAGCAGCTTACTCAGGACTAGCGAGAATGAGCAGTTCTTC.

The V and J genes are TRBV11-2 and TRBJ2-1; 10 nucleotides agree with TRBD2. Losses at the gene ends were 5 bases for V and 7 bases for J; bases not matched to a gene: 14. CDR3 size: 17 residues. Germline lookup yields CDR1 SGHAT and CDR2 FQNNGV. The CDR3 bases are TGTGCCAGCAGCCGGGGTCTTAGCGGGAGGTGGTGGAATGAGCAGTTCTTC. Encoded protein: CASSRGLSGRWWNEQFF.